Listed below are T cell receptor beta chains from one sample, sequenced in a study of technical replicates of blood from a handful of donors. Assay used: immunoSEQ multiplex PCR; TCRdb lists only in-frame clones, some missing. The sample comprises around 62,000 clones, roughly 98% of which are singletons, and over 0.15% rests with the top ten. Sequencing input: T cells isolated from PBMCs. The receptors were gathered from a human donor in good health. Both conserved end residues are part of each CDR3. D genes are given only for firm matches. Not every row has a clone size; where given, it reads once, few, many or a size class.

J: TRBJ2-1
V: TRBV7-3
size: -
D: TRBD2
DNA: TGTGCCAGCAGCACCGGGACTAGCGGGGGGGATGAGCAGTTCTTC
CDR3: CASSTGTSGGDEQFF

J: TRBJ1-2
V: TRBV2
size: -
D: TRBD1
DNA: TGTGCCAGCAGTGAAGCGACAGGGTGGGGCTACACCTTC
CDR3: CASSEATGWGYTF

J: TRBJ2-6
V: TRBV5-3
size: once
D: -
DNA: TGTGCCAGAAGCTTAAGAGGAACGGGGTCATCCGGGGCCAACGTCCTGACTTTC
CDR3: CARSLRGTGSSGANVLTF

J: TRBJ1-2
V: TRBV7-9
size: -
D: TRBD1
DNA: TGTGCCAGCAGCTTGGGACAGGGGAAGCGAGGCTACACCTTC
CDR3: CASSLGQGKRGYTF

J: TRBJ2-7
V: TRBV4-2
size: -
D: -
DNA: TGTGCCAGCAGCCAAGATCCGGCTGAGGGGGCCTACGAGCAGTACTTC
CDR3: CASSQDPAEGAYEQYF

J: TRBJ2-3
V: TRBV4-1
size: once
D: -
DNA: TGCGCCAGCAGCCAAGGGACCGGGGGACGTATCACAGATACGCAGTATTTT
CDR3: CASSQGTGGRITDTQYF

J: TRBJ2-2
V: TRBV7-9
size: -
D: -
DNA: TGTGCCAGCAGCCAACAGGAGGGGAGGACCGGGGAGCTGTTTTTT
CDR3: CASSQQEGRTGELFF

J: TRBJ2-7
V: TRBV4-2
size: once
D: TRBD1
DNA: TGTGCCAGCAGCCAGGGACAGGGCATAATCCACGAGCAGTACTTC
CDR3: CASSQGQGIIHEQYF

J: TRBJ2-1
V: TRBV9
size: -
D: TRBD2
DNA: TGTGCCAGCAGCGTAGCTAGCGGGAGCAGGAATGAGCAGTTCTTC
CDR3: CASSVASGSRNEQFF

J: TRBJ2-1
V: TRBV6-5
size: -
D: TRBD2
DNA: TGTGCGCTCGGACTAGACACCTACAATGAGCAGTTCTTC
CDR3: CALGLDTYNEQFF

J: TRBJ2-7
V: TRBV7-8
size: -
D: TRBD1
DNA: TGTGCCAGCAGCGAGCGACAGGGAGACTACGAGCAGTACTTC
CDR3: CASSERQGDYEQYF

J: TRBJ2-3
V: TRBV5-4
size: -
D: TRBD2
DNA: TGTGCCAGCAGCGGGGGACTAGCGGGCCTCACAGATACGCAGTATTTT
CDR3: CASSGGLAGLTDTQYF

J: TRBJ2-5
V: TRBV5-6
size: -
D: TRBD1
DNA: TGTGCCAGCAGCTTGACAGGGGCAGAGACCCAGTACTTC
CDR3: CASSLTGAETQYF

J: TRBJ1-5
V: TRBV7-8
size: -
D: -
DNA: TGTGCCAGCAGCTTAGGGGAGCAACATAGCAATCAGCCCCAGCATTTT
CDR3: CASSLGEQHSNQPQHF

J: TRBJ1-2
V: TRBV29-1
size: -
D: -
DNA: TGCAGCGTTGATTCCGATCTATATGGCTACACCTTC
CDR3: CSVDSDLYGYTF

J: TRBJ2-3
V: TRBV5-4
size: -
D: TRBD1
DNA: TGTGCCAGCAGCCACGGGACAGGGGAGGCAGATACGCAGTATTTT
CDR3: CASSHGTGEADTQYF

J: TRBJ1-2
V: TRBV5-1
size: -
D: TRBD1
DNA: TGCGCCAGCAGCTTGGACAGGGGGTCGACTAACTATGGCTACACCTTC
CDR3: CASSLDRGSTNYGYTF

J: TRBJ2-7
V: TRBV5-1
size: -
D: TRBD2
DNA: TGCGCCAGCAGCTTGCGCGGGAGGGCCGGGTACGAGCAGTACTTC
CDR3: CASSLRGRAGYEQYF